This entry lists 15 T cell receptor beta chains sequenced from one sample in a study of cytotoxic CD8 clonotypes in ibrutinib-treated CLL. Assay: immunoSEQ multiplex PCR; the TCRdb copy retains only in-frame clones and omits some. The sample consists of fewer than 400,000 clones, 67% of them appearing once. This sample comprised PBMCs, obtained after 36 months of ibrutinib treatment. These receptor sequences come from a human donor with chronic lymphocytic leukemia.

This clone is a singleton in its sample. The DNA for the CDR3 is TGTGCCAGTAGTGTGGGGACAGGGGGCACGGAGACCCAGTACTTC. It specifies CASSVGTGGTETQYF. The chain joins TRBV19 to TRBJ2-5, with TRBD1 matching over 12 bases. V was clipped by 5 bases and J by 5 bases; unmatched bases: 6. The CDR3 consists of 15 residues. The V gene's germline CDR1 is LNHDA and CDR2 SQIVND (reference sequence).

This clone was picked up many times. This chain connects TRBV27 to TRBJ2-2, with D hard to call. Germline V lookup: CDR1 MNHEY, CDR2 SMNVEV (reference sequence). V was shortened by 5 bases and J by 0 bases, with 4 bases between the two germline ends. There are 13 residues in the CDR3. The CDR3 spells CASSPPNTGELFF. The DNA of the CDR3 is TGTGCCAGCAGTCCACCGAACACCGGGGAGCTGTTTTTT.

The rearrangement uses TRBV28 and TRBJ1-3, with TRBD1 matching over 9 bases. V was clipped by 3 bases and J by 11 bases; unmatched bases: 2. The length of the CDR3 is 12 residues. The germline V gene encodes CDR1 MDHEN and CDR2 SYDVKM. The CDR3 DNA is TGTGCCAGCAGTTTCAACAGGGGGCCCATATATTTT. It translates to CASSFNRGPIYF.

Points on this clone: Other DNA sequences within the sample encode an identical CDR3. V and J are TRBV6-6 and TRBJ1-2, with no clear D. Trimming left V 0 bases short and J 6 bases short, with 11 bases between. The CDR3 is made up of 14 amino acids. Germline assignment: CDR1 MNHNY and CDR2 SVGAGI (reference sequence). Written as DNA, the CDR3 is TGTGCCAGCAGTTACTCCCCCGGGGTCGATGGCTACACCTTC. The encoded protein is CASSYSPGVDGYTF.

This clone was found once. The chain links TRBV19 to TRBJ2-3; 13 bases line up with TRBD2. The CDR3 spans 18 residues. Trimming at V came to 6 bases and at J to 8 bases, leaving 17 bases not matched to a gene. CDR1 and CDR2 from the germline V gene are LNHDA and SQIVND (reference sequence). The CDR3 DNA reads TGTGCCAGTAGAGCCTACGAGGTACTAGCGGGAGGGGTCGGTACGCAGTATTTT. Its protein product is CASRAYEVLAGGVGTQYF.

The CDR3 region has the DNA TGTGCCAGCAAACGGACAGGGGGTGGTTCACCCCTCCACTTT. As protein: CASKRTGGGSPLHF. The V and J genes are TRBV6-1 and TRBJ1-6; 10 bases align to TRBD1. CDR3 size: 14 residues. V lost 7 bases to trimming and J lost 9 bases; unmatched junction nucleotides: 6. The germline V gene encodes CDR1 MNHNS and CDR2 SASEGT.

This clone turned up a few times. CDR3: CASSSERGIETQYF. The CDR3 DNA reads TGCGCCAGCAGCTCCGAAAGGGGAATAGAGACCCAGTACTTC. The chain links TRBV5-1 to TRBJ2-5, with D tentatively TRBD1 (5 bases). V gave up 3 bases and J gave up 4 bases, with 13 bases separating them. Germline V gives CDR1 SGHRS, CDR2 YFSETQ. This CDR3 is built from 14 residues.

To note about this clone: The same CDR3 also results from other DNA sequences found in this sample. The chain carries TRBV9 and TRBJ2-2; no definite D call. Germline V CDR1 and CDR2: SGDLS, YYNGEE. This CDR3 has 12 amino acids. Deletions cut 0 bases from V and 4 bases from J, with 1 base between. CDR3 in amino acids: CASSVGTGELFF. CDR3 nucleotide sequence: TGTGCCAGCAGCGTAGGCACCGGGGAGCTGTTTTTT.

This rearrangement joins TRBV18 to TRBJ1-5; D remains ambiguous. The CDR3 covers 16 residues. Trimming removed 3 bases from V and 7 bases from J, with 19 bases in between. Germline V CDR1 and CDR2: KGHSH, LQKENI. The CDR3 sequence: CASSPSDVRSAQPQHF. For the CDR3, the DNA is TGTGCCAGCTCACCCTCCGACGTCAGATCGGCCCAGCCCCAGCATTTT. The variable domain in full, completed from reference TRBV18 and TRBJ1-5, reads NAGVMQNPRHLVRRRGQEARLRCSPMKGHSHVYWYRQLPEEGLKFMVYLQKENIIDESGMPKERFSAEFPKEGPSILRIQQVVRGDSAAYFCASSPSDVRSAQPQHFGDGTRLSIL.

The V and J genes are TRBV7-9 and TRBJ1-2; no clear D gene. The CDR3 sequence is 16 residues long. Germline V gene sequence: CDR1 SEHNR, CDR2 FQNEAQ (reference sequence). The V end lost 4 bases, the J end lost 1 base, and 16 bases lay between the germline ends. The CDR3 coding sequence is TGTGCCAGCAGCTCACAACGGGCCACCCATAACTATGGCTACACCTTC. As protein: CASSSQRATHNYGYTF.

V and J are TRBV27 and TRBJ2-7, with 9 bases identical to TRBD1. The CDR3 loop spans 17 amino acids. The junction had 13 bases not matched to a gene; V was cut back by 5 bases and J by 2 bases. The germline V gene encodes CDR1 MNHEY and CDR2 SMNVEV (reference sequence). CDR3 DNA: TGTGCCAGCAGTCCCTCTCTAGGGGACAGGGTTGCCTACGAGCAGTACTTC. It codes for CASSPSLGDRVAYEQYF.

V and J are TRBV2 and TRBJ2-3, with TRBD2 matching 10 bases. The CDR3 length is 20 residues. Germline V gene sequence: CDR1 SNHLY, CDR2 FYNNEI. Losses at the gene ends were 5 bases for V and 1 base for J; bases not matched to a gene: 18. The CDR3 sequence: CASSSKREGRLEGGTDTQYF. DNA of the CDR3: TGTGCCAGCAGTTCCAAGCGGGAGGGCCGACTGGAAGGGGGCACAGATACGCAGTATTTT.

The gene calls are TRBV5-1 and TRBJ2-7, with 13 bases that match TRBD2. Germline V gene lookup returns CDR1 SGHRS and CDR2 YFSETQ. The length of the CDR3 is 16 residues. V dropped 4 bases and J dropped 2; count of bases not matched to a gene: 6. CDR3 amino acids: CASSRTGLAGAYEQYF. CDR3 nucleotide sequence: TGCGCCAGCAGCCGGACAGGACTAGCGGGAGCCTACGAGCAGTACTTC.

This clone was recorded a few times. The chain uses TRBV9 and TRBJ1-1; D call uncertain. Germline CDR1 reads SGDLS; CDR2 reads YYNGEE. CDR3 length equals 13 residues. Between the trimmed V and J ends, which lost 2 bases and 1 base, there was a span of 6 bases. In DNA, the CDR3 is TGTGCCAGCAGCGTTAAGGGGAACACTGAAGCTTTCTTT. Translated, it gives CASSVKGNTEAFF.

The chain links TRBV10-1 to TRBJ2-7; TRBD1 agrees at 7 bases. The junction had 10 bases not matched to a gene; V was cut back by 0 bases and J by 5 bases. The CDR3 spans 16 residues. Germline V lookup: CDR1 WNHNN, CDR2 SYGVQD (reference sequence). The CDR3 is CASSESPFGRGHEQYF. Written as DNA, the CDR3 is TGCGCCAGCAGTGAGTCCCCATTTGGAAGGGGGCACGAGCAGTACTTC.